The rows below give T cell receptor beta chains drawn from one sample of a study of T cells in Graves' hyperthyroidism and ophthalmopathy. MiXCR, run by TCRdb on the multiplex PCR reads, gives a single entry per CDR3 protein. This sample has 500,000 to 750,000 distinct CDR3 sequences, with under 60% found just once. Source material: peripheral blood or thyroid tissue (not recorded which). The receptors were gathered from a woman aged 18-29 years with Graves' hyperthyroidism. Each CDR3 is given with its conserved first and last residue. Not every row has a clone size; where given, it reads once, few, many or a size class.

j_call: TRBJ1-5; clone_size: many; v_call: TRBV5-1; cdr3_aa: CASSLGGTGSRQPQHF
j_call: TRBJ2-1; clone_size: few; v_call: TRBV10-3; cdr3_aa: CAIGGRADEQFF
j_call: -; clone_size: -; v_call: TRBV7-3; cdr3_aa: CASSPVSLGGEQFF
j_call: TRBJ1-5; clone_size: few; v_call: TRBV3-1; cdr3_aa: CASSQERQEINQPQHF
j_call: TRBJ2-5; clone_size: -; v_call: TRBV15; cdr3_aa: CATSDSVPRETQYF
j_call: TRBJ2-5; clone_size: many; v_call: TRBV20-1; cdr3_aa: CSAANPGTQYF
j_call: TRBJ2-7; clone_size: -; v_call: TRBV7-9; cdr3_aa: CAGSFGRGYEQYF
j_call: TRBJ2-5; clone_size: many; v_call: TRBV7-9; cdr3_aa: CASSDSDRMETQYF
j_call: TRBJ1-5; clone_size: many; v_call: TRBV29-1; cdr3_aa: CSVVTGTGSNQPQHF
j_call: TRBJ2-2; clone_size: -; v_call: TRBV24-1; cdr3_aa: CATTLSRELFF
j_call: TRBJ2-7; clone_size: -; v_call: TRBV5-4; cdr3_aa: CASSPTSGRQYF
j_call: TRBJ2-7; clone_size: -; v_call: TRBV19; cdr3_aa: CASSIEGTSGRGEQYF
j_call: TRBJ2-2; clone_size: many; v_call: TRBV7-8; cdr3_aa: CASSLSAGGAGELFF
j_call: TRBJ2-7; clone_size: -; v_call: TRBV29-1; cdr3_aa: CSAGRGREQYF
j_call: TRBJ1-1; clone_size: many; v_call: TRBV2; cdr3_aa: CATTPSKGNTEAFF
j_call: TRBJ2-7; clone_size: many; v_call: TRBV7-9; cdr3_aa: CASSELGGGTGQYF
j_call: TRBJ2-6; clone_size: -; v_call: TRBV29-1; cdr3_aa: CSVEGLGANVPTF
j_call: TRBJ2-7; clone_size: many; v_call: TRBV3-1; cdr3_aa: CASSQDRDGSYEQYF
j_call: TRBJ2-3; clone_size: few; v_call: TRBV6-5; cdr3_aa: CASRRSMGGGSTDTQYF
j_call: TRBJ2-5; clone_size: many; v_call: TRBV7-3; cdr3_aa: CASSLIGQAGETQYF
j_call: TRBJ2-5; clone_size: -; v_call: TRBV5-4; cdr3_aa: CASSPSRTSGETQYF
j_call: TRBJ2-5; clone_size: few; v_call: TRBV2; cdr3_aa: CAGSEANGAWETQYF
j_call: -; clone_size: few; v_call: TRBV24-1; cdr3_aa: CATSVPHAKYNEQFF
j_call: TRBJ1-1; clone_size: many; v_call: TRBV12-3/TRBV12-4; cdr3_aa: CASSTTGMGRNTEAFF
j_call: TRBJ1-6; clone_size: -; v_call: TRBV7-9; cdr3_aa: CASSGDRAYLGSPLHF
j_call: TRBJ1-2; clone_size: many; v_call: TRBV15; cdr3_aa: CATSGKELNYGYTF
j_call: TRBJ2-5; clone_size: many; v_call: TRBV9; cdr3_aa: CASNPGGRETQYF
j_call: TRBJ1-2; clone_size: many; v_call: TRBV29-1; cdr3_aa: CSVDLLWTGRYTF
j_call: TRBJ1-2; clone_size: many; v_call: TRBV27; cdr3_aa: CASSRGQYGYTF
j_call: TRBJ2-7; clone_size: few; v_call: TRBV7-9; cdr3_aa: CASSSGQSSYEQYF
j_call: TRBJ2-7; clone_size: few; v_call: TRBV15; cdr3_aa: CATSSPGTTLEQYF
j_call: TRBJ1-4; clone_size: -; v_call: TRBV5-5; cdr3_aa: CASSTLTSGGVDEKLFF
j_call: TRBJ2-7; clone_size: many; v_call: TRBV27; cdr3_aa: CASSPGQALGEQYF
j_call: TRBJ2-7; clone_size: many; v_call: TRBV14; cdr3_aa: CASSRTEYEQYF
j_call: TRBJ2-3; clone_size: -; v_call: TRBV7-9; cdr3_aa: CASSLAMRAGTRGDTQYF
j_call: TRBJ1-2; clone_size: many; v_call: TRBV29-1; cdr3_aa: CSVVQGEIFGYTF
j_call: TRBJ2-5; clone_size: -; v_call: TRBV5-1; cdr3_aa: CASSARAGGRETQYF
j_call: TRBJ1-2; clone_size: many; v_call: TRBV25-1; cdr3_aa: CASCGGVGTNEGGYTF
j_call: TRBJ2-5; clone_size: many; v_call: TRBV20-1; cdr3_aa: CSADPGTQETQYF
j_call: TRBJ1-2; clone_size: -; v_call: TRBV2; cdr3_aa: CASSEPPGGYGYTF
j_call: TRBJ1-1; clone_size: -; v_call: TRBV25-1; cdr3_aa: CASTPGYDTEAFF
j_call: TRBJ2-7; clone_size: many; v_call: TRBV20-1; cdr3_aa: CSAAPDEQYF
j_call: TRBJ2-2; clone_size: -; v_call: TRBV7-9; cdr3_aa: CASSFPGLAGKNTGELFF